The clone carrying this TCR beta chain was seen only a few times. Its antigen is not known. The CDR3 extends over 10 amino acids. V was clipped by 10 bases and J by 8 bases, with 9 bases between them. The V gene's germline CDR1 is MNHEY and CDR2 SVGAGI. This entry is derived from a study of post-analysis software for immune sequencing data. Study overall: The cohort encompassed relapsing-remitting, secondary progressive and progressive-relapsing multiple sclerosis disease courses.

TCR beta libraries were prepared from cDNA with unique molecular identifiers. Via MiXCR, TCRdb re-called the PCR reads, giving one row per CDR3 protein. Of 750,000 to 950,000 distinct CDR3 sequences detected, about 50% appear once; the ten largest clones hold approximately 4.5%. Study findings and constraints: Five TRBV segments, TRBV5-6, TRBV5-1 and TRBV20-1 among them, were found more frequent in patients than controls. When the samples were clustered directly with F measure, those that had been prepared in the same batch showed strong co-clustering.

This rearrangement joins TRBV6-5 to TRBJ2-1; no definite D call. Sequencing was done on a sample of blood. The sequence was obtained from a girl between 10 and 17 years old with multiple sclerosis. CDR3 residues: CATGPHEQFF. In nucleotides, the CDR3 is TGTGCCACGGGTCCCCATGAGCAGTTCTTC.